These 7 T cell receptor beta chains came from one sample sequenced in a study of CD8+ T cells in alopecia areata. Indicated treatment: oral pan-JAK inhibitor, 5-10 mg twice daily. Isolated RNA was reverse transcribed into cDNA used as the sequencing template. Only in-frame clones appear in the TCRdb table, and some are missing; sequencing was by immunoSEQ multiplex PCR. The sample lists 150,000 to 200,000 clones, less than 65% occurring once. Sequences were derived from CD4+ T cells sorted from blood, sampled at week 24, from a patient treated with tofacitinib. The source is a human donor with alopecia areata.

The gene calls are TRBV11-2 and TRBJ1-2; tentative D call: TRBD1 (5 bases). V was shortened by 1 base and J by 4 bases, with 13 bases between the two germline ends. CDR1 and CDR2 (germline): SGHAT, FQNNGV. The CDR3 is 15 residues long. CDR3 protein: CASSLGQNFLYGYTF. The DNA for the CDR3 is TGTGCCAGCAGCTTAGGACAGAACTTCCTCTATGGCTACACCTTC.

This clone was seen more than once but under ten times. J is TRBJ2-7 and V is TRBV29-1; tentatively, D is TRBD1 (5 bases). CDR1 is SQVTM and CDR2 is ANQGSEA in the germline V gene. The CDR3 is 15 amino acids. Trimming shortened V by 3 bases and J by 2 bases, and 17 bases separated the two germline ends. In nucleotides, the CDR3 is TGCAGCGTTGATAGCTTTGTGCAGGGCACCTACGAGCAGTACTTC. Translating it yields CSVDSFVQGTYEQYF.

Only a few counts were recorded for this clone. This chain uses TRBV14 with TRBJ1-6; D is perhaps TRBD1 (6 bases). V lost 5 bases, J lost 3 bases, and 11 bases lay in between. Germline loops: CDR1 SGHDN, CDR2 FVKESK. The CDR3 has 15 residues. The chain's CDR3 is CASSDGQFYNSPLHF. CDR3 DNA sequence: TGTGCCAGCAGCGACGGACAGTTCTATAATTCACCCCTCCACTTT.

This clone has a handful of counts. The chain couples TRBV6-5 to TRBJ2-5; tentatively, D is TRBD1 or TRBD2 (5 bases each). Deletions cut 11 bases from V and 5 bases from J, with 18 bases between. The CDR3 has 13 residues. Germline V gene sequence: CDR1 MNHEY, CDR2 SVGAGI. The DNA of the CDR3 is TGTGCCGCCGGGGCGATGATGGGGGAGACCCAGTACTTC. Residues: CAAGAMMGETQYF.

CDR3 DNA sequence: TGTGCCAGCGGCAGCTCCTACGAGCAGTACTTC. Its protein is CASGSSYEQYF. V is TRBV25-1 and J is TRBJ2-7, with D unresolved. Germline CDR1 MGHDK, CDR2 SYGVNS. The length of the CDR3 is 11 residues. Trimming removed 8 bases at V and 0 bases at J, with 5 bases between.

Regarding this clone: This sample also contains other DNA sequences that code for the same CDR3. The chain uses TRBV7-9 and TRBJ1-2; D is undetermined. Trimming removed 3 bases from V and 6 bases from J, with 8 bases in between. In germline, CDR1 is SEHNR, CDR2 FQNEAQ (reference sequence). The CDR3 is made up of 12 amino acids. The CDR3 is CASSFNRDGYTF. Here the CDR3 DNA reads TGTGCCAGCAGCTTTAATCGGGATGGCTACACCTTC. The variable domain in full, completed from reference TRBV7-9 and TRBJ1-2, reads DTGVSQNPRHKITKRGQNVTFRCDPISEHNRLYWYRQTLGQGPEFLTYFQNEAQLEKSRLLSDRFSAERPKGSFSTLEIQRTEQGDSAMYLCASSFNRDGYTFGSGTRLTVV.

This clone showed up just once. The chain joins TRBV30 to TRBJ2-1; D not resolved. There are 15 residues in the CDR3. The germline V gene encodes CDR1 GTSNPN and CDR2 SVGIG (reference sequence). V gave up 0 bases and J gave up 4 bases, with 13 bases separating them. CDR3 nucleotides: TGTGCCTGGAGTGTTCCCCCCGGTGGGTACAATGAGCAGTTCTTC. It specifies CAWSVPPGGYNEQFF. The complete variable domain, with remaining parts taken from reference TRBV30 and TRBJ2-1, reads SQTIHQWPATLVQPVGSPLSLECTVEGTSNPNLYWYRQAAGRGLQLLFYSVGIGQISSEVPQNLSASRPQDRQFILSSKKLLLSDSGFYLCAWSVPPGGYNEQFFGPGTRLTVL.